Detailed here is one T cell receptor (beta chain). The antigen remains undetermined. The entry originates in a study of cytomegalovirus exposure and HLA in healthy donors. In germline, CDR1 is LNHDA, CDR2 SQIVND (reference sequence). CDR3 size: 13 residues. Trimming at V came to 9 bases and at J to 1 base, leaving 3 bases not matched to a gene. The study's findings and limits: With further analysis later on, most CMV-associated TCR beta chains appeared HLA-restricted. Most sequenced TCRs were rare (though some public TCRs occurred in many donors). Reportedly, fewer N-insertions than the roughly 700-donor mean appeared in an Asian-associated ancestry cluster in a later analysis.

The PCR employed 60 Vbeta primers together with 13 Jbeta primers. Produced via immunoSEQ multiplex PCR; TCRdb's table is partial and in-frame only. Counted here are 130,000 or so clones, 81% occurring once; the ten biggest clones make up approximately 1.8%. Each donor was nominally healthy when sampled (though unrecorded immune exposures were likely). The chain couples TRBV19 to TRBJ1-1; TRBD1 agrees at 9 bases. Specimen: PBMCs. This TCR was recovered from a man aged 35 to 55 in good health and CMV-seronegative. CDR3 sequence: CASSDRGNTEAFF. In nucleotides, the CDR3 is TGTGCCAGCTCGGACAGGGGGAACACTGAAGCTTTCTTT.